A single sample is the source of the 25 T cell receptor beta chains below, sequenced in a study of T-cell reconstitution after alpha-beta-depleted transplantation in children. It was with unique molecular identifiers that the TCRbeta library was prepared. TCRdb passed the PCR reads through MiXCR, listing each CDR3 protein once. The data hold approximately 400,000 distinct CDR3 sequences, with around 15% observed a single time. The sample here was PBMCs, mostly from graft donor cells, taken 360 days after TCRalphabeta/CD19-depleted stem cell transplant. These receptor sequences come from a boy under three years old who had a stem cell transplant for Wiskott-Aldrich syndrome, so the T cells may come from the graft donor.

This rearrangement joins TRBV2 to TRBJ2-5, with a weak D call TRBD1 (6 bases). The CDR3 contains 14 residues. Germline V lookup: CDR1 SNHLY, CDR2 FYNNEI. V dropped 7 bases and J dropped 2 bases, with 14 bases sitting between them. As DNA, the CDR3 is TGTGCCAGCATTCCACAGGGAACTCAAGAGACCCAGTACTTC. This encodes CASIPQGTQETQYF.

CDR3 DNA sequence: TGCAGTGCTGAAGGGTCTGGGCGAGAAGAGCAGTACTTC. Residues: CSAEGSGREEQYF. V is TRBV20-1 and J is TRBJ2-7, with unresolved D. Per the germline V gene, CDR1 is DFQATT and CDR2 is SNEGSKA (reference sequence). The V end was cut by 5 bases, the J end by 7 bases, with 18 bases between. The CDR3 runs to 13 residues.

The CDR3 region is CAISDRGRGQGDTQYF. The CDR3 nucleotides read TGTGCCATCAGTGACCGCGGGAGGGGGCAAGGGGATACGCAGTATTTT. The rearrangement uses TRBV10-3 and TRBJ2-3, with 9 nucleotides matching TRBD2. Germline CDR1 is ENHRY and CDR2 is SYGVKD. CDR3 length: 16 residues. The junction had 10 bases not matched to a gene; V was cut back by 3 bases and J by 6 bases.

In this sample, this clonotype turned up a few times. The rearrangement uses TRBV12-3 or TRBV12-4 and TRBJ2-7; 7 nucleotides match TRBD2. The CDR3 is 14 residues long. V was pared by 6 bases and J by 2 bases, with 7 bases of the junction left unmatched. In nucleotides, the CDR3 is TGTGCCAGCAGGAGAGGGAGGGCCCCCTACGAGCAGTACTTC. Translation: CASRRGRAPYEQYF.

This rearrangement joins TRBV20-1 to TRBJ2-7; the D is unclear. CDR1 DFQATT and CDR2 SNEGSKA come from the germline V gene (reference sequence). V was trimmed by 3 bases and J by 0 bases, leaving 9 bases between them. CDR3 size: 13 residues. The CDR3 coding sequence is TGCAGTGCTAGCCTAAGGAACTCCTACGAGCAGTACTTC. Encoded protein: CSASLRNSYEQYF.

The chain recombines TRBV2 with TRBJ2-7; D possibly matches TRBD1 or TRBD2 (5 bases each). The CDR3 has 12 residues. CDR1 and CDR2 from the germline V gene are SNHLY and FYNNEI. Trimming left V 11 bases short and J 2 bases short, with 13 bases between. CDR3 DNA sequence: TGTGCCGCCGGGGCGCGTGCCTACGAGCAGTACTTC. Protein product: CAAGARAYEQYF.

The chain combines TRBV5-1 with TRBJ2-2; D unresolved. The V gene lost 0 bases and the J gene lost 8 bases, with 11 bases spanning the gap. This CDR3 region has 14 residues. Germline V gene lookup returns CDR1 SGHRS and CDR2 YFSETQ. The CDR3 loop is CASSLGRAAGELFF. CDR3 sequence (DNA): TGCGCCAGCAGCTTGGGTCGGGCCGCGGGGGAGCTGTTTTTT.

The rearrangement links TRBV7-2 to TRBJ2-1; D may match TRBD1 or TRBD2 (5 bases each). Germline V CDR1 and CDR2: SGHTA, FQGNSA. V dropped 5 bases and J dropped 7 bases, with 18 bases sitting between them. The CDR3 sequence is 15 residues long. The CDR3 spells CASSRPGRGVNEQFF. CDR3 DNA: TGTGCCAGCAGCCGTCCCGGAAGGGGAGTTAATGAGCAGTTCTTC.

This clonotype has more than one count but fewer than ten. This chain's CDR3 is CASSHRLQHGELFF. CDR3 bases: TGTGCCAGCAGCCACCGACTGCAACACGGGGAGCTGTTTTTT. The V call is TRBV12-3 or TRBV12-4, the J call TRBJ2-2; D not resolved. The CDR3 spans 14 residues. Trimming removed 6 bases from V and 7 bases from J, with 15 bases in between.

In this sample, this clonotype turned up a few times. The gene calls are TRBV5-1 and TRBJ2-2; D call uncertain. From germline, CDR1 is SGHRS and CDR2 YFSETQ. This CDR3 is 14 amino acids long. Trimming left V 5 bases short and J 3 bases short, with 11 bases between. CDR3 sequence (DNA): TGCGCCAGCAGGGGGATATGGTACACCGGGGAGCTGTTTTTT. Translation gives CASRGIWYTGELFF.

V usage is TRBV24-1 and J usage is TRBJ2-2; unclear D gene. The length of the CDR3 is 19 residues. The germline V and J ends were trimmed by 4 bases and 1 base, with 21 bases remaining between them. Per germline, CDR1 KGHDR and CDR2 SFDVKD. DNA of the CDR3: TGTGCCACCAGTGAGCGAGTGCACCGGTGGATTAAGAACACCGGGGAGCTGTTTTTT. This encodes CATSERVHRWIKNTGELFF.

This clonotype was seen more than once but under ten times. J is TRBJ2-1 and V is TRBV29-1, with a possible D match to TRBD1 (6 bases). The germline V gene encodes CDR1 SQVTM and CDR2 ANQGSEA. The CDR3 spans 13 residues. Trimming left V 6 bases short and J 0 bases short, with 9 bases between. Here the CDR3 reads CSVRTDSYNEQFF. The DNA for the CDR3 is TGCAGCGTCCGGACAGACTCCTACAATGAGCAGTTCTTC.

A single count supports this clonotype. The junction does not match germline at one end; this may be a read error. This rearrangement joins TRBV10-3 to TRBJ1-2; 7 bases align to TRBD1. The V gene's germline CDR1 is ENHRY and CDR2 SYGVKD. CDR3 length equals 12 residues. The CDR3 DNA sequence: TGTGCCATCAGGGATTCGGACAGGCTCGAAAAGTTC. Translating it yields CAIRDSDRLEKF.

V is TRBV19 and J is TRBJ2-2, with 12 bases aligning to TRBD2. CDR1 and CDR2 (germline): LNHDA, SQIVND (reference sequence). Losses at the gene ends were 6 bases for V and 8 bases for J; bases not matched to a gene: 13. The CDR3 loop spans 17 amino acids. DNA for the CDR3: TGTGCCAGTAGAAGAAGAGGACTAGCGGGAAAAGAGGGGGAGCTGTTTTTT. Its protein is CASRRRGLAGKEGELFF.

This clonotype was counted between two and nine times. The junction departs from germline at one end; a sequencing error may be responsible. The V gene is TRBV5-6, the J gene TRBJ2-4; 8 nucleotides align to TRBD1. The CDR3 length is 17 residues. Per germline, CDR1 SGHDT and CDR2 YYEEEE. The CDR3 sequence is CASTLALDRGAKNIQYF. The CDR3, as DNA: TGTGCCAGCACCTTGGCGCTAGACAGGGGAGCCAAAAACATTCAGTACTTC. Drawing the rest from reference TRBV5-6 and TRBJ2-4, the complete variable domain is DAGVTQSPTHLIKTRGQQVTLRCSPKSGHDTVSWYQQALGQGPQFIFQYYEEEERQRGNFPDRFSGHQFPNYSSELNVNALLLGDSALYLCASTLALDRGAKNIQYFGAGTRLSVL.

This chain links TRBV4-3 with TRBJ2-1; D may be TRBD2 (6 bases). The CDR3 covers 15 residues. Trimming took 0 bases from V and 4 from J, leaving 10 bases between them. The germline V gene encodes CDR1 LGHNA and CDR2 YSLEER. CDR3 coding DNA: TGCGCCAGCAGCCAAGATACCGGGAGATACAATGAGCAGTTCTTC. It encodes CASSQDTGRYNEQFF.

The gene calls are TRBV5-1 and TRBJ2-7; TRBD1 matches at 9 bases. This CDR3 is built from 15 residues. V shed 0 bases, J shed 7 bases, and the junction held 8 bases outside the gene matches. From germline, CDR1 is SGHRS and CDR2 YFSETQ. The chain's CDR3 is CASSLGGTGTREQYF. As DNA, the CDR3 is TGCGCCAGCAGCTTGGGAGGGACAGGGACGCGAGAGCAGTACTTC.

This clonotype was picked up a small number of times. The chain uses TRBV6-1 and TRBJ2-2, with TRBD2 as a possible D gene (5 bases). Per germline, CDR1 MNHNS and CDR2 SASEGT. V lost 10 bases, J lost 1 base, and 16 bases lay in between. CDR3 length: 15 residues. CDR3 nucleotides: TGTGCCACCGCCAGTGATGAGGGGAACACCGGGGAGCTGTTTTTT. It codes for CATASDEGNTGELFF.

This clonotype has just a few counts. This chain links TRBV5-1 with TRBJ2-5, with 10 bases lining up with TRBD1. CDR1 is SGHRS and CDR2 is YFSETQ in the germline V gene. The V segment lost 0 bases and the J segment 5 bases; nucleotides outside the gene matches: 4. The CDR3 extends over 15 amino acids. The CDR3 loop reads CASSLGTGGLETQYF. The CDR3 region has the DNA TGCGCCAGCAGCTTGGGGACAGGGGGTCTGGAGACCCAGTACTTC.

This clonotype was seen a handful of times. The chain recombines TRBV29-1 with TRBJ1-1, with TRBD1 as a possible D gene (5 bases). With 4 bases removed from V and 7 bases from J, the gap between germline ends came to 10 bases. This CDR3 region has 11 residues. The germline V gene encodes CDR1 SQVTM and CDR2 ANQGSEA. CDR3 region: CSVVRTFEAFF. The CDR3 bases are TGCAGCGTTGTACGGACATTTGAAGCTTTCTTT.

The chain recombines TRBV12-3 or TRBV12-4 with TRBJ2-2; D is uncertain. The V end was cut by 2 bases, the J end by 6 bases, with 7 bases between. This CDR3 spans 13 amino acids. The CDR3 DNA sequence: TGTGCCAGCAGTTTAAGTGGTGCCGGGGAGCTGTTTTTT. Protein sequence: CASSLSGAGELFF.

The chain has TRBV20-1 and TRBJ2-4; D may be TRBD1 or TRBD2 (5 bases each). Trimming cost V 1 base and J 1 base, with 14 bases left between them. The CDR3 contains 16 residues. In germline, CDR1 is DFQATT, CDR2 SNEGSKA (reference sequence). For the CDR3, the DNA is TGCAGTGCTAGAGTAGCCAGGGAGAAGGCCAAAAACATTCAGTACTTC. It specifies CSARVAREKAKNIQYF.

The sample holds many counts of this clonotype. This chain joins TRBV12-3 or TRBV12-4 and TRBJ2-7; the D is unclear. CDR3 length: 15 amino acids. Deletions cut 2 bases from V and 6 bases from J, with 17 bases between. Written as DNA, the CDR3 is TGTGCCAGCAGTTTACCCGGACCTAAGGGATCCGAGCAGTACTTC. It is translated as CASSLPGPKGSEQYF.

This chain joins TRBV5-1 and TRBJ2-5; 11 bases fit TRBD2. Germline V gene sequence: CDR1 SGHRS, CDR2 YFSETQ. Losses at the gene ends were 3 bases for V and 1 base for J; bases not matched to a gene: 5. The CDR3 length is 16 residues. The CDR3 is CASSYPGTSGQETQYF. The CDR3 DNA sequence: TGCGCCAGCAGCTATCCCGGGACTAGCGGCCAAGAGACCCAGTACTTC.

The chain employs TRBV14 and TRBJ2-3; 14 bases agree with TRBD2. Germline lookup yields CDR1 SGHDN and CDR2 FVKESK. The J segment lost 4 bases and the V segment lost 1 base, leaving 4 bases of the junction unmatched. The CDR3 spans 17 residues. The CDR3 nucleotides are TGTGCCAGCAGCCAAGGGTCGGGACTAGCGGGAGCAGATACGCAGTATTTT. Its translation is CASSQGSGLAGADTQYF.